The sequence of this T cell receptor beta chain was determined in a study of blood T cell repertoires in COVID-19. The CDR3 is 14 residues long. Germline loops: CDR1 GTSNPN, CDR2 SVGIG (reference sequence). V lost 5 bases to trimming and J lost 1 base, with 14 bases between them. TCRdb keeps only in-frame clones here, not all; method: immunoSEQ multiplex PCR. This sample has about 200,000 clones, with around 90% found just once. The source material was peripheral blood. The V gene is TRBV30, the J gene TRBJ1-1, with D possibly TRBD1 on 6 matching bases. The sequence was collected from a young man with active or convalescent COVID-19. In DNA form, the CDR3 reads TGTGCCTGGGATGAGGGGGTCGGGAACACTGAAGCTTTCTTT. This sequence encodes CAWDEGVGNTEAFF.